These 8 T cell receptor beta chains were all obtained from the same sample, sequenced in a study of T cell responses to AZD1222 COVID-19 vaccine. Sequencing was performed with immunoSEQ multiplex PCR; in TCRdb, only in-frame clones are kept and a portion is missing. The sample lists nearly 80,000 clones, 70% to 90% occurring once. The input for sequencing was peripheral blood, taken on day 0 of AZD1222 vaccination. Source of these receptors: an adult in good health.

The gene calls are TRBV28 and TRBJ2-2; D perhaps matches TRBD2 (5 bases). This CDR3 is built from 15 residues. Between the trimmed V and J ends, which lost 2 bases and 3 bases, there was a span of 10 bases. Germline V gives CDR1 MDHEN, CDR2 SYDVKM. CDR3 protein: CASSLGLDHTGELFF. For the CDR3, the DNA is TGTGCCAGCAGTTTAGGACTGGATCACACCGGGGAGCTGTTTTTT.

The chain recombines TRBV10-1 with TRBJ1-6, with D unclear. The CDR3 is 13 residues long. Deletions cut 3 bases from V and 11 bases from J, with 11 bases between. The germline CDR1 and CDR2 sequences are WNHNN and SYGVQD (reference sequence). The CDR3: CASSEVDGAPLHF. DNA for the CDR3: TGCGCCAGCAGTGAAGTTGACGGGGCACCCCTCCACTTT.

J is TRBJ1-1 and V is TRBV5-1, with unresolved D. This CDR3 contains 12 residues. V was clipped by 4 bases and J by 7 bases, with 11 bases between them. Germline CDR1 SGHRS, CDR2 YFSETQ. The CDR3 DNA reads TGCGCCAGCAGCCCTGGCGGGAATGAAGCTTTCTTT. As protein: CASSPGGNEAFF. Full variable domain (rest looked up from reference TRBV5-1 and TRBJ1-1): KAGVTQTPRYLIKTRGQQVTLSCSPISGHRSVSWYQQTPGQGLQFLFEYFSETQRNKGNFPGRFSGRQFSNSRSEMNVSTLELGDSALYLCASSPGGNEAFFGQGTRLTVV.

V gene TRBV28 combines with J gene TRBJ1-1; 8 bases match TRBD1. The CDR3 covers 14 residues. The V gene's germline CDR1 is MDHEN and CDR2 SYDVKM. Trimming at V came to 8 bases and at J to 0 bases, leaving 5 bases not matched to a gene. The CDR3 spells CASGQGNLNTEAFF. The CDR3 DNA reads as TGTGCCAGCGGACAGGGAAATTTGAACACTGAAGCTTTCTTT.

V is TRBV28 and J is TRBJ1-5; no firm D call. The V gene's germline CDR1 is MDHEN and CDR2 SYDVKM. V was shortened by 2 bases and J by 9 bases, with 11 bases between the two germline ends. The CDR3 is 13 amino acids. The CDR3 nucleotides read TGTGCCAGCAGTTTACCCGACCTAGGGCCCCAGCATTTT. Translated, it gives CASSLPDLGPQHF.

This clone was seen a handful of times. The rearrangement uses TRBV27 and TRBJ1-6; 7 bases map to TRBD1. Trimming took 6 bases from V and 9 from J; bases not matched to a gene: 11. There are 15 residues in the CDR3. Per the germline V gene, CDR1 is MNHEY and CDR2 is SMNVEV (reference sequence). CDR3 bases: TGTGCCAGCAGAGACTACAGGGGCGAGAGTTCACCCCTCCACTTT. Translated, it gives CASRDYRGESSPLHF.

This clone was picked up one time. The V and J genes are TRBV30 and TRBJ2-2; 8 bases agree with TRBD1. There are 16 residues in the CDR3. The junction had 5 bases not matched to a gene; V was cut back by 1 base and J by 1 base. Germline V lookup: CDR1 GTSNPN, CDR2 SVGIG (reference sequence). CDR3 region: CAWSALGQGNTGELFF. CDR3 bases: TGTGCCTGGAGTGCATTAGGACAGGGGAACACCGGGGAGCTGTTTTTT.

V usage is TRBV2 and J usage is TRBJ2-7, with 8 bases aligning to TRBD1. The CDR3 spans 15 residues. Germline V gives CDR1 SNHLY, CDR2 FYNNEI. The V segment lost 2 bases and the J segment 5 bases; nucleotides outside the gene matches: 8. CDR3 coding DNA: TGTGCCAGCAGTGAAAGGCTGGCGGGACAGGACGAGCAGTACTTC. It encodes CASSERLAGQDEQYF.